This paragraph covers one T cell receptor beta chain sequence. Its antigen is not known. This specimen belongs to a study of beta chain features in type 1 diabetes. In the study overall: Sorted cells from all samples, numbering fewer than 120,000,000, were examined.

Sorting produced populations that all topped 95% purity. Since all of the isolated RNA was reverse transcribed, expressed TCRB transcripts were what got sequenced. Assay used: immunoSEQ multiplex PCR; TCRdb lists only in-frame clones, some missing. The data hold 240,000 or so clones, with roughly 22% observed a single time. Study-wide results and limits: Any HLA-type effect on TCRB rearrangement remained unresolved here. VDJ junctions sequenced from type 1 diabetes patients showed fewer insertions and more deletions. Type 1 diabetes patients had TCRB CDR3s that were shorter (moderately but significantly so) in all four CD4+ subsets.

Trimming removed 5 bases from V and 4 bases from J, with 22 bases in between. The CDR3 totals 17 residues. Germline CDR1 and CDR2: SGHAT and FQNNGV. The TCR originated in a woman between 35 and 50 years old with type 1 diabetes. The chain couples TRBV11-2 to TRBJ2-3, with TRBD2 as a possible D gene (5 bases). The source material was naive CD4+ T cells from blood. CDR3 bases: TGTGCCAGCAGCCCCATGGTGGGAGCTCCTCTCGCAGATACGCAGTATTTT. Translation gives CASSPMVGAPLADTQYF.